These 28 T cell receptor beta chains came from one sample sequenced in a study of identical twins. One entry per CDR3 protein, called by TCRdb with MiXCR from the 5' RACE reads. The sample carries over 600,000 distinct CDR3 sequences, 21% recorded once. These data were also reused for a study on T cells expressing NK-cell markers.

The sample taken for sequencing was PBMCs. These receptors were taken from a woman aged 18-30 years in good health.

J is TRBJ2-1 and V is TRBV6-5; D is unresolved. Germline V gives CDR1 MNHEY, CDR2 SVGAGI. The CDR3 has 15 amino acids. V lost 0 bases to trimming and J lost 0 bases, with 6 bases between them. The CDR3 region is CASSYSGISYNEQFF. The CDR3 DNA is TGTGCCAGCAGTTACTCGGGTATCTCCTACAATGAGCAGTTCTTC.

This clonotype was counted at least ten times. V and J are TRBV29-1 and TRBJ1-2, with D possibly matching TRBD1 (5 bases). Trimming took off 3 bases at V and 6 bases at J, with 8 bases between the two ends. Germline lookup yields CDR1 SQVTM and CDR2 ANQGSEA. The CDR3 spans 11 residues. CDR3 loop: CSVEARDGYTF. CDR3 sequence (DNA): TGCAGCGTTGAGGCCAGGGATGGCTACACCTTC.

This clonotype was recorded a few times. The V call is TRBV5-1, the J call TRBJ1-2, with D maybe TRBD1 (5 bases). The V gene's germline CDR1 is SGHRS and CDR2 YFSETQ. V lost 0 bases to trimming and J lost 7 bases, with 10 bases between them. The CDR3 totals 13 residues. In DNA form, the CDR3 reads TGCGCCAGCAGCTTGGAAGCAGGGAGTGGCTACACCTTC. The encoded protein is CASSLEAGSGYTF.

CDR3 DNA: TGTGCCAGCAGCCGAGAAATAGCGGGGCACTACGAGCAGTACTTC. Its translation is CASSREIAGHYEQYF. V usage is TRBV7-2 and J usage is TRBJ2-7; 8 bases agree with TRBD2. V was clipped by 5 bases and J by 3 bases; unmatched bases: 9. From germline, CDR1 is SGHTA and CDR2 FQGNSA. The CDR3 length is 15 residues.

The chain recombines TRBV11-2 with TRBJ2-1; the D call may be TRBD1 or TRBD2 (6 bases each). The CDR3 contains 20 residues. Trimming stripped 2 bases from V and 7 bases from J, with 30 bases between. Germline CDR1 SGHAT, CDR2 FQNNGV. CDR3 bases: TGTGCCAGCAGCTTAAGAGTTGTAGGGGGGAGCGGACGGAAAGGGAATGAGCAGTTCTTC. Translated: CASSLRVVGGSGRKGNEQFF.

J is TRBJ2-7 and V is TRBV10-3; either TRBD1 or TRBD2 may supply D (5 bases each). Trimming took 0 bases from V and 3 from J, leaving 9 bases between them. CDR1 is ENHRY, CDR2 SYGVKD, per germline. The CDR3 length is 14 residues. The CDR3 DNA reads TGTGCCATCAGTGAGTCGGGACGGGACTACGAGCAGTACTTC. This encodes CAISESGRDYEQYF.

This clonotype was seen only once. The rearrangement joins TRBV5-5 to TRBJ2-7; 9 bases agree with TRBD1. This CDR3 comprises 14 residues. V was clipped by 4 bases and J by 6 bases; unmatched bases: 8. Germline V gene data show CDR1 as SGHKS and CDR2 as YYEKEE (reference sequence). CDR3 DNA: TGTGCCAGCAGCCGGGACAGGGAACATAGCGAGCAGTACTTC. Translating it yields CASSRDREHSEQYF.

The chain is built from TRBV7-2 and TRBJ2-1; D uncertain. From germline, CDR1 is SGHTA and CDR2 FQGNSA. The CDR3 contains 12 residues. Trimming left V 5 bases short and J 13 bases short, with 15 bases between. The chain's CDR3 is CASSPSSGTQFF. Here the CDR3 DNA reads TGTGCCAGCAGCCCCTCATCAGGAACTCAGTTCTTC.

The rearrangement links TRBV6-5 to TRBJ2-7, with D perhaps TRBD2 (5 bases). V lost 2 bases and J 4 bases, leaving 21 bases between the germline ends. Looked up from germline, CDR1 is MNHEY and CDR2 is SVGAGI. The CDR3 consists of 17 residues. DNA of the CDR3: TGTGCCAGCAGTTACCAATTGACTAAGACGGGGTGGTACGAGCAGTACTTC. It yields the protein CASSYQLTKTGWYEQYF.

This clonotype was observed a handful of times. The rearrangement joins TRBV27 to TRBJ1-2; D gene unclear. V shed 6 bases and J shed 0 bases, with 11 bases lying between them. The CDR3 runs to 14 residues. Germline V gives CDR1 MNHEY, CDR2 SMNVEV (reference sequence). The CDR3, as DNA: TGTGCCAGCAGCTCCCGCTCAGCTAACTATGGCTACACCTTC. It specifies CASSSRSANYGYTF.

This clonotype was seen ten or more times. V is TRBV20-1 and J is TRBJ2-1; D remains unclear. The CDR3 is 17 residues long. The V and J ends lost 0 bases and 4 bases respectively, with 19 bases between them. Looked up from germline, CDR1 is DFQATT and CDR2 is SNEGSKA (reference sequence). CDR3 sequence (DNA): TGCAGTGCTAGAGATCTTCTAGTGACGACCCCATACAATGAGCAGTTCTTC. Protein sequence: CSARDLLVTTPYNEQFF.

The J gene is TRBJ2-2, the V gene TRBV20-1; 7 bases fit TRBD2. V dropped 6 bases and J dropped 4; count of bases not matched to a gene: 5. The CDR3 is made up of 13 amino acids. Germline V gene data show CDR1 as DFQATT and CDR2 as SNEGSKA (reference sequence). CDR3 region: CSARSGTTGELFF. CDR3 in DNA: TGCAGTGCCAGAAGCGGGACCACCGGGGAGCTGTTTTTT.

This clonotype was seen repeatedly, ten times or more. The CDR3 region has the DNA TGTGCCAGTAGTATGGTCGACAGGGGAGGCCAGCCCCAGCATTTT. It specifies CASSMVDRGGQPQHF. This sequence joins TRBV19 and TRBJ1-5; 8 positions match TRBD1. Trimming cost V 3 bases and J 7 bases; bases outside gene matches: 8. CDR1 and CDR2 (germline): LNHDA, SQIVND (reference sequence). This CDR3 spans 15 amino acids.

The genes are TRBV13 and TRBJ2-7; the D is unclear. The CDR3 is 12 amino acids. Germline CDR1 and CDR2: PRHDT and FYEKMQ (reference sequence). Trimming stripped 5 bases from V and 3 bases from J, with 8 bases between. The CDR3, as DNA: TGTGCCAGCAGCCGCGCTCACTACGAGCAGTACTTC. It yields the protein CASSRAHYEQYF.

The chain recombines TRBV27 with TRBJ2-5, with D possibly TRBD2 on 6 matching bases. Between the trimmed V and J ends, which lost 4 bases and 4 bases, there was a span of 10 bases. The germline V gene encodes CDR1 MNHEY and CDR2 SMNVEV (reference sequence). This CDR3 comprises 13 residues. CDR3 in DNA: TGTGCCAGCAGTTGGACTATAGGAGAGACCCAGTACTTC. Protein product: CASSWTIGETQYF.

This clonotype was seen repeatedly, ten times or more. The J gene is TRBJ2-1, the V gene TRBV20-1, with unresolved D. The CDR3 is made up of 13 amino acids. The germline V gene encodes CDR1 DFQATT and CDR2 SNEGSKA (reference sequence). V was pared by 6 bases and J by 5 bases, with 14 bases between. CDR3 nucleotides: TGCAGTGCCATCATGGACGCGAACAATGAGCAGTTCTTC. Residues: CSAIMDANNEQFF.

This clonotype was seen more than once but under ten times. The CDR3 region is CASSPGLGVGVEETQYF. The CDR3 DNA reads TGTGCCAGCAGTCCCGGTCTCGGGGTAGGGGTCGAGGAGACCCAGTACTTC. The V and J genes are TRBV6-1 and TRBJ2-5; D may match TRBD1 or TRBD2 (5 bases each). CDR1 is MNHNS, CDR2 SASEGT, per germline. V lost 5 bases, J lost 5 bases, and 24 bases lay in between. This CDR3 contains 17 residues.

CDR3 amino acids: CATRAIGGLGQYF. The CDR3 DNA reads as TGTGCCACCCGAGCCATTGGGGGGCTCGGGCAGTATTTT. The gene calls are TRBV11-2 and TRBJ2-3; D possibly uses TRBD1 or TRBD2 (6 bases each). CDR3 length: 13 amino acids. V was cut by 10 bases and J by 11 bases, with 22 bases left in between. Germline CDR1 SGHAT, CDR2 FQNNGV.

The rearrangement links TRBV20-1 to TRBJ1-6; a possible D gene is TRBD1 (5 bases). CDR3 length: 12 amino acids. CDR1 and CDR2 (germline): DFQATT, SNEGSKA (reference sequence). V lost 1 base to trimming and J lost 9 bases, with 7 bases between them. DNA for the CDR3: TGCAGTGCTAGAGTTGGGGGTTCACCCCTCCACTTT. It yields the protein CSARVGGSPLHF.

This clonotype has only a few counts. The chain carries TRBV13 and TRBJ2-7; 8 bases are shared with TRBD1. The germline V gene has CDR1 PRHDT and CDR2 FYEKMQ (reference sequence). This CDR3 region has 15 residues. J gave up 4 bases and V 5 bases, and 10 bases lay outside the gene matches. CDR3 loop: CASSDRQGIWYEQYF. The CDR3 DNA is TGTGCCAGCAGCGACCGACAGGGGATATGGTACGAGCAGTACTTC.

This chain uses TRBV7-9 with TRBJ2-1, with 13 bases that match TRBD2. This CDR3 contains 15 residues. Trimming removed 4 bases from V and 7 bases from J; junction bases left unmatched: 4. The germline V gene has CDR1 SEHNR and CDR2 FQNEAQ (reference sequence). The CDR3 sequence is CASSYTSGRGNEQFF. The CDR3 DNA is TGTGCCAGCAGCTATACTAGCGGGAGGGGGAATGAGCAGTTCTTC.

This clonotype was counted many times. The chain uses TRBV20-1 and TRBJ2-1, with D uncertain. Germline-derived CDR1 and CDR2 are DFQATT and SNEGSKA (reference sequence). The ends were cut back, 1 base at V and 7 bases at J, with 5 bases in the middle. The CDR3 is 11 residues long. CDR3 DNA sequence: TGCAGTGCTAGAGTAGCAAATGAGCAGTTCTTC. Residues: CSARVANEQFF.

The CDR3 region has the DNA TGTGCCAGCACCCTAGAAAACACAGATACGCAGTATTTT. Protein: CASTLENTDTQYF. The J gene is TRBJ2-3, the V gene TRBV11-2; D gene unclear. This CDR3 has 13 amino acids. CDR1 and CDR2 from the germline V gene are SGHAT and FQNNGV. Trimming took 7 bases from V and 2 from J, leaving 10 bases between them.

This clonotype was detected a few times. The chain joins TRBV29-1 to TRBJ2-1, with D tentatively TRBD2 (6 bases). The CDR3 is 15 amino acids. Germline assignment: CDR1 SQVTM and CDR2 ANQGSEA. V was shortened by 6 bases and J by 8 bases, with 23 bases between the two germline ends. CDR3 residues: CSVKRGLRGVHEQFF. As DNA, the CDR3 is TGCAGCGTCAAACGGGGACTTAGAGGGGTCCATGAGCAGTTCTTC.

The chain employs TRBV7-2 and TRBJ2-7; no firm D call. V was pared by 2 bases and J by 4 bases, with 12 bases between. From germline, CDR1 is SGHTA and CDR2 FQGNSA. The length of the CDR3 is 14 residues. The CDR3 reads CASSLSPAVYEQYF. The CDR3 nucleotides read TGTGCCAGCAGCTTATCCCCGGCGGTGTACGAGCAGTACTTC.

CDR3: CSASPAANTGELFF. As DNA, the CDR3 is TGCAGTGCTAGCCCAGCGGCGAACACCGGGGAGCTGTTTTTT. The chain is built from TRBV20-1 and TRBJ2-2, with a tentative D call TRBD2 (5 bases). CDR3 length: 14 amino acids. V was shortened by 3 bases and J by 0 bases, with 8 bases between the two germline ends. Germline loops: CDR1 DFQATT, CDR2 SNEGSKA (reference sequence).

The sample holds a few counts of this clonotype. The rearrangement joins TRBV20-1 to TRBJ2-5; D unresolved. This CDR3 contains 12 residues. CDR1 and CDR2 (germline): DFQATT, SNEGSKA (reference sequence). Trimming stripped 3 bases from V and 4 bases from J, with 9 bases between. The CDR3 region is CSARAILETQYF. The CDR3 bases are TGCAGTGCTAGGGCTATCTTAGAGACCCAGTACTTC.

This clonotype appeared once. The chain employs TRBV5-6 and TRBJ2-3, with D possibly being TRBD2 (6 bases). With 3 bases removed from V and 6 bases from J, the gap between germline ends came to 14 bases. CDR1 and CDR2 (germline): SGHDT, YYEEEE. CDR3 length: 14 residues. The CDR3 DNA follows: TGTGCCAGCAGCTGGGGGGACGATCTGGATACGCAGTATTTT. Encoded protein: CASSWGDDLDTQYF.